These 10 T cell receptor beta chains were sequenced from one sample in a study of CD8 T cells in ankylosing spondylitis. TCRdb re-called the 5' RACE reads through MiXCR, storing one row per CDR3 protein. The sample contains fewer than 400,000 distinct CDR3 sequences, roughly 14% of which appear only once. The sequenced sample was blood, either unsorted or a sorted T cell fraction (not recorded which). The receptors derive from a male donor with ankylosing spondylitis or in good health (not recorded which).

The chain employs TRBV2 and TRBJ1-2; 7 nucleotides line up with TRBD1. The junction had 6 bases not matched to a gene; V was cut back by 5 bases and J by 0 bases. Germline CDR1 and CDR2: SNHLY and FYNNEI. The CDR3 contains 15 residues. The CDR3, as DNA: TGTGCCAGCAGTAGACAGGGCGGGACTAACTATGGCTACACCTTC. It encodes CASSRQGGTNYGYTF.

CDR3 coding DNA: TGCGCCAGCAGTGACAGGGGATTTGAAGCTTTCTTT. Translation gives CASSDRGFEAFF. The genes are TRBV10-1 and TRBJ1-1; possibly TRBD1 for D (6 bases). The CDR3 is made up of 12 amino acids. Germline V gives CDR1 WNHNN, CDR2 SYGVQD (reference sequence). V was trimmed by 3 bases and J by 7 bases, leaving 9 bases between them.

The J gene is TRBJ2-2, the V gene TRBV5-5; 7 positions agree with TRBD1. Germline assignment: CDR1 SGHKS and CDR2 YYEKEE (reference sequence). The CDR3 is 16 amino acids. J was trimmed by 0 bases and V by 5 bases; bases with no gene match: 7. In nucleotides, the CDR3 is TGTGCCAGCAGTTGGACAGGTAGCGCGAACACCGGGGAGCTGTTTTTT. It specifies CASSWTGSANTGELFF.

In its sample, this clonotype was seen a few times. The chain recombines TRBV25-1 with TRBJ1-3; D ambiguous. The CDR3 has 15 amino acids. The V gene lost 4 bases and the J gene lost 0 bases, with 10 bases spanning the gap. CDR1 is MGHDK, CDR2 SYGVNS, per germline. CDR3 in amino acids: CASSAVESSGNTIYF. In nucleotides, the CDR3 is TGTGCCAGCAGTGCGGTCGAAAGCTCTGGAAACACCATATATTTT. The full variable domain, in which reference TRBV25-1 and TRBJ1-3 provide the parts outside the CDR3, is EADIYQTPRYLVIGTGKKITLECSQTMGHDKMYWYQQDPGMELHLIHYSYGVNSTEKGDLSSESTVSRIRTEHFPLTLESARPSHTSQYLCASSAVESSGNTIYFGEGSWLTVV.

This clonotype occurred many times. V and J are TRBV5-6 and TRBJ2-5; tentatively, D is TRBD1 or TRBD2 (7 bases each). This CDR3 spans 14 amino acids. Germline CDR1 is SGHDT and CDR2 is YYEEEE. With 0 bases removed from V and 4 bases from J, the gap between germline ends came to 10 bases. The DNA of the CDR3 is TGTGCCAGCAGCTTGGCAGGGGGGGGAGAGACCCAGTACTTC. This codes for CASSLAGGGETQYF.

This clonotype was counted a few times. The chain links TRBV9 to TRBJ2-7; TRBD2 matches 11 bases. J was trimmed by 5 bases and V by 5 bases; bases with no gene match: 9. The CDR3 is 15 amino acids. Germline V gives CDR1 SGDLS, CDR2 YYNGEE. Here the CDR3 reads CASSPPGLADHEQYF. Written as DNA, the CDR3 is TGTGCCAGCAGTCCTCCGGGACTAGCGGACCACGAGCAGTACTTC.

The V gene is TRBV20-1, the J gene TRBJ1-2; D perhaps matches TRBD1 (5 bases). Germline-derived CDR1 and CDR2 are DFQATT and SNEGSKA (reference sequence). V was clipped by 5 bases and J by 0 bases, with 16 bases between them. The CDR3 consists of 15 residues. DNA of the CDR3: TGCAGTGCTCTAGGGACTGATGGAGCTAACTATGGCTACACCTTC. It is translated as CSALGTDGANYGYTF.

The table lists this clonotype with a few counts. The chain combines TRBV7-8 with TRBJ2-3, with 9 bases lining up with TRBD2. CDR1 and CDR2 (germline): SGHVS, FQNEAQ. This CDR3 comprises 17 residues. Trimming cost V 5 bases and J 0 bases; bases outside gene matches: 9. The CDR3 reads CASSLFAGGGSTDTQYF. The CDR3 nucleotides read TGTGCCAGCAGCCTCTTTGCGGGGGGGGGAAGCACAGATACGCAGTATTTT.

This clonotype was seen a handful of times. In nucleotides, the CDR3 is TGTGCCAGCAGCTTAGGTTACAGAATGAACACTGAAGCTTTCTTT. Translating it yields CASSLGYRMNTEAFF. The chain recombines TRBV7-9 with TRBJ1-1; no clear D. In germline, CDR1 is SEHNR, CDR2 FQNEAQ (reference sequence). The CDR3 runs 15 residues. Trimming pared 1 base from V and 0 bases from J, leaving 9 bases between.

This clonotype has just a few counts. This sequence joins TRBV6-2 or TRBV6-3 and TRBJ2-7; D not resolved. CDR1 MNHEY and CDR2 SVGEGT come from the germline V gene. Trimming shortened V by 6 bases and J by 6 bases, and 15 bases separated the two germline ends. This CDR3 region has 13 residues. This chain's CDR3 is CASRLTERVEQYF. The CDR3 DNA reads TGTGCCAGCAGACTAACCGAAAGGGTCGAGCAGTACTTC.